This record covers a single T cell receptor (beta chain). Antigen specificity is unknown. This entry belongs to a study of PD-L1 blockade in urothelial cancer. Study-level information: From 0 to 3 prior chemotherapy regimens had been given to the patients. Specimens of blood held a median count of 141,255 T cells. Study results and limitations: Lower pretreatment blood TCR clonality, under the median, predicted better survival, researchers reported.

Sequencing was performed with immunoSEQ multiplex PCR; in TCRdb, only in-frame clones are kept and a portion is missing. The sample comprises about 35,000 clones, more than 75% of which are singletons, and 10% rests with the top ten. Germline CDR1 is SGHAT and CDR2 is FQNNGV. Trimming took off 2 bases at V and 7 bases at J, with 12 bases between the two ends. CDR3 length: 14 residues. Indicated time point: peripheral blood 6 weeks after treatment start. This chain uses TRBV11-2 with TRBJ2-1; D unresolved. The source material was PBMCs, sampled around atezolizumab (anti-PD-L1) treatment. The sequence was collected from a man aged 35-49 years with urothelial cancer. CDR3 nucleotide sequence: TGTGCCAGCAGCTTACACACCCCCACAAATGAGCAGTTCTTC. It yields the protein CASSLHTPTNEQFF.